These 20 T cell receptor beta chains originate from one sample sequenced in a study of T-cell reconstitution after alpha-beta-depleted transplantation in children. During its preparation, the TCRbeta library received unique molecular identifiers. TCRdb called the PCR reads again in MiXCR, with one record for every CDR3 protein. The sample holds 95,000 to 150,000 distinct CDR3 sequences, 20% to 25% seen once. The sequencing used PBMCs, mostly from graft donor cells, collected 180 days after TCRalphabeta/CD19-depleted stem cell transplant. The receptor set was obtained from a male patient between 2 and 10 years old who had a stem cell transplant for chronic granulomatous disease, so the T cells may come from the graft donor.

This sequence joins TRBV6-5 and TRBJ2-2, with D perhaps TRBD1 (5 bases). Trimming removed 6 bases from V and 8 bases from J, with 10 bases in between. Germline loops: CDR1 MNHEY, CDR2 SVGAGI. The CDR3 runs 12 residues. In nucleotides, the CDR3 is TGTGCCAGCAGAAACCAGGGAGGGGAGCTGTTTTTT. Residues: CASRNQGGELFF.

This clonotype was observed a few times. The chain employs TRBV20-1 and TRBJ2-3; TRBD2 agrees at 8 bases. V dropped 5 bases and J dropped 0; count of bases not matched to a gene: 7. CDR1 and CDR2 (germline): DFQATT, SNEGSKA (reference sequence). There are 15 residues in the CDR3. The CDR3, as DNA: TGCAGTGCTCATTCCGGGACTAGTAGCACAGATACGCAGTATTTT. Its translation is CSAHSGTSSTDTQYF.

J is TRBJ2-7 and V is TRBV4-3; no firm D call. V dropped 0 bases and J dropped 2 bases, with 14 bases sitting between them. CDR1 is LGHNA, CDR2 YSLEER, per germline. The CDR3 has 16 residues. The CDR3 DNA follows: TGCGCCAGCAGCCAAGAACTGTCGACGACGGCCTACGAGCAGTACTTC. Translating it yields CASSQELSTTAYEQYF.

This sequence joins TRBV12-3 or TRBV12-4 and TRBJ2-7, with 7 bases aligning to TRBD2. This CDR3 has 14 amino acids. V trimming: 5 bases; J trimming: 7 bases; junction bases outside the gene matches: 11. CDR3 nucleotides: TGTGCCAGCAGTGCGACGGGAGGCACGTGGGAGCAGTACTTC. Amino acids: CASSATGGTWEQYF.

V usage is TRBV12-3 or TRBV12-4 and J usage is TRBJ2-7, with unresolved D. V was pared by 7 bases and J by 6 bases, with 19 bases between. This CDR3 has 14 amino acids. CDR3 nucleotides: TGTGCCAGCAAATCACCCGGGCGCACGGGCGAGCAGTACTTC. Its protein product is CASKSPGRTGEQYF.

The chain employs TRBV10-3 and TRBJ2-7, with 7 bases that match TRBD1. The CDR3 has 14 amino acids. The junction had 4 bases not matched to a gene; V was cut back by 5 bases and J by 0 bases. Germline V gene data show CDR1 as ENHRY and CDR2 as SYGVKD. This chain's CDR3 is CAISKTGDSYEQYF. In DNA, the CDR3 is TGTGCCATCAGTAAAACAGGGGACTCCTACGAGCAGTACTTC.

This rearrangement joins TRBV29-1 to TRBJ2-1; 7 bases map to TRBD1. CDR1 is SQVTM and CDR2 is ANQGSEA in the germline V gene. The CDR3 sequence is 13 residues long. V dropped 5 bases and J dropped 7; count of bases not matched to a gene: 8. The CDR3 protein is CSVFVTGRNEQFF. DNA for the CDR3: TGCAGCGTTTTTGTGACAGGGCGAAATGAGCAGTTCTTC.

This clonotype occurred a few times. The chain uses TRBV18 and TRBJ2-1, with no clear D. The germline V gene has CDR1 KGHSH and CDR2 LQKENI. CDR3 size: 17 residues. V was clipped by 3 bases and J by 2 bases, with 17 bases between them. As DNA, the CDR3 is TGTGCCAGCTCACCTTTCGTCGGTTCTGGCACCTACAATGAGCAGTTCTTC. Translated: CASSPFVGSGTYNEQFF.

This clonotype was seen many times. This chain connects TRBV10-3 to TRBJ2-6, with D hard to call. The CDR3 runs 13 residues. CDR1 and CDR2 from the germline V gene are ENHRY and SYGVKD. V gave up 8 bases and J gave up 2 bases, with 7 bases separating them. The CDR3 region is CAIGPAGANVLTF. In DNA form, the CDR3 reads TGTGCCATCGGTCCGGCTGGGGCCAACGTCCTGACTTTC.

The chain couples TRBV27 to TRBJ2-1, with 8 positions matching TRBD2. The CDR3 is 14 residues long. The trim removed 5 bases at V and 7 bases at J, leaving 7 bases unmatched. Per the germline V gene, CDR1 is MNHEY and CDR2 is SMNVEV (reference sequence). The CDR3 protein is CASSREGWGNEQFF. DNA for the CDR3: TGTGCCAGCAGTCGGGAGGGTTGGGGTAATGAGCAGTTCTTC.

The chain carries TRBV6-5 and TRBJ2-1; D possibly corresponds to TRBD2 (5 bases). Germline V lookup: CDR1 MNHEY, CDR2 SVGAGI. This CDR3 is 14 amino acids long. The V gene lost 6 bases and the J gene lost 0 bases, with 9 bases spanning the gap. The chain's CDR3 is CASRLASSYNEQFF. Written as DNA, the CDR3 is TGTGCCAGCAGGTTAGCGAGCTCCTACAATGAGCAGTTCTTC.

The chain uses TRBV7-8 and TRBJ2-1, with D uncertain. Germline CDR1 and CDR2: SGHVS and FQNEAQ. Trimming removed 5 bases from V and 4 bases from J, with 15 bases in between. The CDR3 length is 15 residues. CDR3 sequence reads: CASSPDVDGYNEQFF. The CDR3 DNA reads TGTGCCAGCAGCCCGGATGTAGATGGGTACAATGAGCAGTTCTTC. Full variable domain (missing parts from reference TRBV7-8 and TRBJ2-1): GAGVSQSPRYKVAKRGQDVALRCDPISGHVSLFWYQQALGQGPEFLTYFQNEAQLDKSGLPSDRFFAERPEGSVSTLKIQRTQQEDSAVYLCASSPDVDGYNEQFFGPGTRLTVL.

This clonotype was found a few times. The chain links TRBV19 to TRBJ2-6; 7 positions match TRBD1. Germline CDR1 is LNHDA and CDR2 is SQIVND (reference sequence). The CDR3 has 18 amino acids. J lost 0 bases, V lost 3 bases, and 8 bases had no gene match. CDR3 nucleotide sequence: TGTGCCAGTAGTATTCTAGGACAGGCCCTCTCTGGGGCCAACGTCCTGACTTTC. Translating it yields CASSILGQALSGANVLTF.

This clonotype was detected many times. The rearrangement joins TRBV5-1 to TRBJ2-3; TRBD2 matches 12 bases. Germline assignment: CDR1 SGHRS and CDR2 YFSETQ. With V trimmed by 0 bases and J by 4 bases, 6 bases remained unmatched. The CDR3 runs to 17 residues. This chain's CDR3 is CASSLGLAGAGADTQYF. DNA of the CDR3: TGCGCCAGCAGCTTGGGACTAGCGGGAGCTGGCGCAGATACGCAGTATTTT.

This clonotype turned up a few times. The chain combines TRBV9 with TRBJ2-3, with 12 bases identical to TRBD2. After removal of 5 bases from V and 3 bases from J, the junction contained 7 bases not matched to a gene. The CDR3 extends over 16 amino acids. Germline lookup yields CDR1 SGDLS and CDR2 YYNGEE. CDR3 loop: CASRALAGGPTDTQYF. CDR3 DNA sequence: TGTGCCAGCAGGGCCCTAGCGGGGGGGCCTACAGATACGCAGTATTTT.

The sample holds many counts of this clonotype. The CDR3 coding sequence is TGCAGCGTCCGGACAGGAACGAACACCGGGGAGCTGTTTTTT. Translated, it gives CSVRTGTNTGELFF. The chain has TRBV29-1 and TRBJ2-2; 7 bases agree with TRBD1. This CDR3 comprises 14 residues. The ends lost 6 bases at V and 0 bases at J; junction bases unmatched: 4. From germline, CDR1 is SQVTM and CDR2 ANQGSEA.

This clonotype was seen ten or more times. The CDR3 spells CSAVVDETNTEAFF. For the CDR3, the DNA is TGCAGTGCTGTAGTAGACGAGACTAACACTGAAGCTTTCTTT. The J gene is TRBJ1-1, the V gene TRBV20-1; the D is unclear. The CDR3 spans 14 residues. V was trimmed by 5 bases and J by 2 bases, leaving 15 bases between them. The germline gives CDR1 DFQATT, CDR2 SNEGSKA (reference sequence).

This clonotype was seen ten or more times. The genes are TRBV28 and TRBJ2-5; D is unresolved. V lost 2 bases and J lost 1, with 11 bases in between. Germline V gene sequence: CDR1 MDHEN, CDR2 SYDVKM. The CDR3 has 15 amino acids. The DNA of the CDR3 is TGTGCCAGCAGTTTAAATGGAACCCCCCAAGAGACCCAGTACTTC. Translating it yields CASSLNGTPQETQYF.

The chain couples TRBV7-2 to TRBJ1-1; D uncertain. Germline lookup yields CDR1 SGHTA and CDR2 FQGNSA. This CDR3 region has 14 residues. Trimming cost V 2 bases and J 1 base, with 8 bases left between them. CDR3 bases: TGTGCCAGCAGCTTAACTGATCAGAACACTGAAGCTTTCTTT. It yields the protein CASSLTDQNTEAFF.

This clonotype has at least ten counts. The CDR3 region is CAISESQGGQPQHF. CDR3 in DNA: TGTGCCATCAGTGAGTCACAGGGAGGTCAGCCCCAGCATTTT. J is TRBJ1-5 and V is TRBV10-3; weak D call: TRBD1 (6 bases). Between the trimmed V and J ends, which lost 0 bases and 6 bases, there was a span of 9 bases. CDR1 and CDR2 from the germline V gene are ENHRY and SYGVKD. This CDR3 region has 14 residues.